This TCR beta chain was recovered during a study of identical twins. Everyone who donated was a healthy Caucasian. This CDR3 spans 18 amino acids. Per the germline V gene, CDR1 is MGHRA and CDR2 is YSYEKL. As regards this clonotype: Its antigen is currently unknown.

A universal primer site arose from template switching, and cDNA bore unique molecular identifiers. MiXCR, run by TCRdb on the 5' RACE reads, gives a single entry per CDR3 protein. Altogether 1.5 million to 2 million distinct CDR3 sequences are present, 25% to 35% being singletons, with the ten largest covering about 0.27%. Study-wide points: Fewer insertions marked abundant cord blood beta clonotypes; young adult naive trended weakly, memory not at all.

The J gene is TRBJ2-5, the V gene TRBV4-1; TRBD2 might be the D (6 bases). The J call could be wrong; TRBJ2-7 is a better fit for the DNA end. Sequencing was carried out using cord blood. The sequence was obtained from a newborn girl in good health. CDR3 region: CASSPKRVGRNENYEQYF. The CDR3 nucleotides are TGCGCCAGCAGCCCAAAGCGGGTGGGCCGTAATGAGAATTACGAGCAGTACTTC.